This TCR beta chain was sequenced for a study of blood T cell repertoires in COVID-19. Participants were aged roughly 18 to 89 years from around 24 US areas. Clinical histories supplied by participants themselves formed the basis of cohort assignment. TCRdb's copy holds only in-frame clones and misses some; the assay was immunoSEQ multiplex PCR. The table shows a few hundred thousand clones, with about 90% occurring only once. V gave up 4 bases and J gave up 8 bases; unmatched junction bases: 14. The CDR3 has 16 residues. Germline V gene sequence: CDR1 LNHDA, CDR2 SQIVND (reference sequence). The sample consisted of PBMCs or T cells enriched from blood (not recorded which). The receptor was isolated from a human donor in a cohort exposed to, infected with or recovered from COVID-19 (not recorded which). The donor label of this sample is uncertain. The chain joins TRBV19 to TRBJ2-3, with TRBD2 identical over 8 bases. Written as DNA, the CDR3 is TGTGCCAGTAGTAGAACACTAGCGGCGGAACAAGGTACGCAGTATTTT. Translation: CASSRTLAAEQGTQYF.